The clone carrying this T cell receptor beta chain was detected only once. Its antigen is undetermined. Post-ART PBMC samples numbered at least two per donor, and pre-ART ones at least one. This record comes from a study of long-term antiretroviral therapy in people with HIV. Notes on the study in general: Transplant donor controls retained higher diversity, though diversity increased after ART.

An immunoSEQ assay, version v3.0, was performed at survey level. Sequencing had a target that covered roughly 40,000-50,000 T-cell genomes per sample. The repertoire was sequenced with immunoSEQ multiplex PCR; TCRdb's copy has only in-frame clones and lacks some. Here the sample spans approximately 30,000 clones, about 85% being singletons. Germline trimming cut 3 bases from V and 5 bases from J; bases unmatched to any gene: 12. The V gene's germline CDR1 is SGHAT and CDR2 FQNNGV. The CDR3 extends over 17 amino acids. This chain links TRBV11-2 with TRBJ2-5; 10 bases match TRBD1. The sequencing used unsorted PBMCs, collected 1.9 years after starting antiretroviral therapy. The TCR was taken from a man between 18 and 29 years old with HIV. Here the CDR3 reads CASSLNRDRGYVETQYF. The CDR3 DNA reads as TGTGCCAGCAGCTTGAACCGGGACAGGGGATATGTGGAGACCCAGTACTTC.